This TCR beta chain was captured by sequencing in a study of T cells in Graves' hyperthyroidism and ophthalmopathy. Turning to the study itself: Before treatment of any kind, peripheral blood was taken at initial diagnosis.

V was cut by 3 bases and J by 4 bases, with 11 bases left in between. Looked up from germline, CDR1 is SGHNT and CDR2 is YENEEA. CDR3 length: 14 amino acids. Amplification of TCR beta CDR3 regions used RNA as the template. Researchers ran a first-round RT-PCR on the TCR CDR3 using the HTBI primer set. From the multiplex PCR reads, TCRdb called clonotypes with MiXCR, one entry per CDR3 protein. The sample has about 360,000 distinct CDR3 sequences; approximately 13% are singletons. This clonotype was recorded many times. This TCR came from a woman between 18 and 30 years old with Graves' hyperthyroidism. The chain combines TRBV11-3 with TRBJ2-3; a possible D gene is TRBD1 (5 bases). The sequenced sample was blood. The CDR3 here is CASSLGRGADTQYF. As DNA, the CDR3 is TGTGCCAGCAGCTTGGGGCGAGGCGCAGATACGCAGTATTTT.